One sample yielded the 19 T cell receptor beta chains listed below, sequenced in a study of T cell repertoires in aging, cancer and after chemotherapy. A mixed TRB-A/B primer pool amplified rearranged TRB by multiplex touch-down PCR. MiXCR, run by TCRdb on the multiplex PCR reads, gives a single entry per CDR3 protein. Counted here are about 1,000 distinct CDR3 sequences, 25% to 30% occurring once; the ten biggest clones make up over 20%. Peripheral blood genomic DNA, not sorted cells or RNA, was the template. Sequenced input: blood. These receptors were obtained from a human donor with a solid tumor.

J is TRBJ2-7 and V is TRBV21-1; TRBD2 is the table's D call, not checked against the DNA. TRBV21-1 counts as a pseudogene. This CDR3 contains 19 residues. CDR3 loop: CASNRTGTSEYYSYYEQYF. CDR3 nucleotide sequence: TGTGCCAGCAACAGGACCGGGACTAGCGAATACTACTCCTACTACGAGCAGTACTTC.

This clonotype occurred a few times. V is TRBV20-1 and J is TRBJ1-1; D gene uncertain. Germline CDR1 and CDR2: DFQATT and SNEGSKA (reference sequence). The V end was cut by 2 bases, the J end by 0 bases, with 10 bases between. CDR3 length: 14 residues. This CDR3 reads CSARNHQVNTEAFF. Here the CDR3 DNA reads TGCAGTGCTAGAAACCACCAGGTGAACACTGAAGCTTTCTTT.

This clonotype is classed as large. The CDR3 here is CASSWGQVPQFTDTQYF. The CDR3, as DNA: TGTGCCAGCAGTTGGGGACAGGTGCCTCAGTTCACAGATACGCAGTATTTT. The chain has TRBV27 and TRBJ2-3; 8 bases align to TRBD1. V trimming: 4 bases; J trimming: 2 bases; junction bases outside the gene matches: 11. Germline V gene sequence: CDR1 MNHEY, CDR2 SMNVEV (reference sequence). The length of the CDR3 is 17 residues.

Comment on this clonotype: Since a much larger clone is just one base distant, this may be a read error. The chain is built from TRBV18 and TRBJ2-7, with TRBD2 matching over 10 bases. The CDR3 is 15 residues long. The germline V gene has CDR1 KGHSH and CDR2 LQKENI. CDR3 sequence: CASLPRQREGYEQYF. The DNA of the CDR3 is TGTGCCAGCTTACCACGACAGCGGGAGGGTTACGAGCAGTACTTC.

This clonotype was seen a single time. The chain combines TRBV20-1 with TRBJ1-2; no firm D call. V was shortened by 6 bases and J by 2 bases, with 19 bases between the two germline ends. The CDR3 runs to 15 residues. In germline, CDR1 is DFQATT, CDR2 SNEGSKA (reference sequence). CDR3: CSAQARELENYGYTF. The CDR3 nucleotides are TGCAGTGCCCAGGCAAGGGAACTCGAAAACTATGGCTACACCTTC.

This sequence joins TRBV6-1 and TRBJ2-7; 9 nucleotides line up with TRBD2. There are 14 residues in the CDR3. The V gene's germline CDR1 is MNHNS and CDR2 SASEGT. J lost 0 bases, V lost 6 bases, and 3 bases had no gene match. The CDR3 DNA is TGTGCCAGCAGGACTAGCGGAAGCTCCTACGAGCAGTACTTC. Amino acid sequence: CASRTSGSSYEQYF.

There are a few counts of this clonotype. The chain couples TRBV5-1 to TRBJ1-3, with a possible D match to TRBD1 (5 bases). CDR1 and CDR2 from the germline V gene are SGHRS and YFSETQ. The CDR3 consists of 16 residues. Trimming took 0 bases from V and 0 from J, leaving 10 bases between them. The CDR3 nucleotides read TGCGCCAGCAGCTTGGGACAGCCAAACTCTGGAAACACCATATATTTT. As protein: CASSLGQPNSGNTIYF.

By share, this clonotype counts as large. V usage is TRBV6-1 and J usage is TRBJ1-2, with TRBD1 matching over 8 bases. The CDR3 has 13 amino acids. The germline V gene has CDR1 MNHNS and CDR2 SASEGT. With V trimmed by 8 bases and J by 7 bases, 9 bases remained unmatched. The chain's CDR3 is CASLSDRGRGYTF. CDR3 DNA sequence: TGTGCCAGCCTTTCCGACAGGGGACGTGGCTACACCTTC.

As regards this clonotype: The junction shows a germline mismatch at one end, possibly a read error. V is TRBV6-5 and J is TRBJ2-1, with 7 bases matching TRBD2. CDR3 size: 13 residues. The germline V gene encodes CDR1 MNHEY and CDR2 SVGAGI. The chain's CDR3 is CASRPTSSNGQFF. CDR3 nucleotides: TGCGCCAGCAGGCCGACTAGCTCCAATGGGCAGTTCTTC.

By share of the sample, this clonotype is large. The V gene is TRBV5-4, the J gene TRBJ2-7, with a weak D call TRBD1 (5 bases). This CDR3 has 13 residues. With 5 bases removed from V and 4 bases from J, the gap between germline ends came to 13 bases. Germline CDR1 and CDR2: SGHNT and YYREEE (reference sequence). This chain's CDR3 is CASSRKGMYEQYF. In nucleotides, the CDR3 is TGTGCCAGCAGTAGAAAGGGGATGTACGAGCAGTACTTC.

This clonotype occurred a few times. With a much larger clone just one base away, this may be a read error. The gene calls are TRBV19 and TRBJ2-3, with 7 bases that match TRBD1. V lost 10 bases and J lost 6; bases outside the gene matches: 7. Germline CDR1 and CDR2: LNHDA and SQIVND (reference sequence). The CDR3 length is 12 residues. The CDR3 DNA is TGTGCCACCGGGACAGTGTGGGATACGCAGTATTTT. Translation gives CATGTVWDTQYF.

This clonotype is labeled as large (0.1 to 1%). The J gene is TRBJ2-3, the V gene TRBV6-4; 10 bases fit TRBD2. The CDR3 has 15 residues. Germline lookup yields CDR1 MRHNA and CDR2 SNTAGT. Trimming at V came to 4 bases and at J to 3 bases, leaving 4 bases not matched to a gene. In nucleotides, the CDR3 is TGTGCCAGCAGTGTTACTAGCGGGGAGACAGATACGCAGTATTTT. Protein sequence: CASSVTSGETDTQYF.

This sequence joins TRBV20-1 and TRBJ1-5; 12 nucleotides match TRBD1. V lost 1 base, J lost 7 bases, and 11 bases stayed unmatched. The germline CDR1 and CDR2 sequences are DFQATT and SNEGSKA (reference sequence). The CDR3 spans 17 residues. CDR3 region: CSARAGGGTGGRQPQHF. The CDR3 DNA reads TGCAGTGCTAGAGCGGGGGGGGGGACAGGGGGCCGGCAGCCCCAGCATTTT.

About this clonotype: This sequence may be a read error, since a much larger clone differs from it by one base. This rearrangement joins TRBV7-2 to TRBJ2-7, with 14 bases identical to TRBD2. CDR1 is SGHTA and CDR2 is FQGNSA in the germline V gene. The CDR3 loop spans 14 amino acids. After removal of 7 bases from V and 11 bases from J, the junction contained 10 bases not matched to a gene. CDR3 sequence: CASTPGLAGVAKYF. In DNA, the CDR3 is TGTGCCAGCACCCCGGGACTAGCGGGAGTGGCGAAGTACTTC.

The chain recombines TRBV5-8 with TRBJ2-1, with 14 nucleotides matching TRBD2. Germline lookup yields CDR1 SGHTS and CDR2 YDEGEE. The CDR3 sequence is 19 residues long. Unmatched junction bases numbered 10, after V lost 0 bases and J lost 5 bases. CDR3 amino acids: CASSLGPRTSGRIHNEQFF. The CDR3 coding sequence is TGTGCCAGCAGCTTGGGGCCCCGGACTAGCGGGAGGATCCACAATGAGCAGTTCTTC. Together with reference TRBV5-8 and TRBJ2-1, the CDR3 gives the full variable domain: EAGVTQSPTHLIKTRGQQATLRCSPISGHTSVYWYQQALGLGLQFLLWYDEGEERNRGNFPPRFSGRQFPNYSSELNVNALELEDSALYLCASSLGPRTSGRIHNEQFFGPGTRLTVL.

This chain joins TRBV5-1 and TRBJ2-2, with 7 positions matching TRBD1. Trimming cost V 5 bases and J 3 bases; bases outside gene matches: 4. The CDR3 contains 14 residues. Looked up from germline, CDR1 is SGHRS and CDR2 is YFSETQ. The CDR3 sequence: CASSQGVDTGELFF. In DNA, the CDR3 is TGCGCCAGCAGTCAGGGGGTTGACACCGGGGAGCTGTTTTTT.

The rearrangement links TRBV4-3 to TRBJ2-7; D unclear. Germline V lookup: CDR1 LGHNA, CDR2 YSLEER. CDR3 size: 17 residues. Trimming shortened V by 0 bases and J by 2 bases, and 17 bases separated the two germline ends. CDR3 bases: TGCGCCAGCAGCCAAGATGTGGCCCGTACTGTTCCCTACGAGCAGTACTTC. Translation gives CASSQDVARTVPYEQYF.

This clonotype showed up just once. This could be a read error, since a much larger clone is one nucleotide away. The chain carries TRBV6-5 and TRBJ2-1; 10 bases match TRBD2. The CDR3 totals 15 residues. V lost 4 bases, J lost 11 bases, and 11 bases stayed unmatched. The germline V gene encodes CDR1 MNHEY and CDR2 SVGAGI. CDR3: CASSFMGLAGDKQFF. The CDR3, as DNA: TGTGCCAGCAGTTTTATGGGGCTAGCGGGAGATAAGCAGTTCTTC.

By its share, this clonotype is medium-sized. The J gene is TRBJ2-1, the V gene TRBV7-9, with D possibly matching TRBD2 (6 bases). The CDR3 extends over 13 amino acids. Germline CDR1 and CDR2: SEHNR and FQNEAQ (reference sequence). Trimming took 4 bases from V and 10 from J, leaving 14 bases between them. The CDR3 DNA sequence: TGTGCCAGCAGCTGGGGAGGTAGACCAGAGCAGTTCTTC. This sequence encodes CASSWGGRPEQFF.